The rows below give T cell receptor beta chains drawn from one sample of a study of T cell responses to AZD1222 COVID-19 vaccine. Repertoires were generated with immunoSEQ multiplex PCR, while TCRdb's copy carries only in-frame clones and drops some. Of 150,000 or so clones listed, about 90% were seen once; the top ten hold 3.5% to 4%. Here the sequenced sample was peripheral blood, taken 28 days after the second AZD1222 dose. The receptors originated from an adult who received the AZD1222 COVID-19 vaccine. CDR3s include the opening cysteine and the closing phenylalanine or tryptophan. The D gene is left open where the match is weak. Expanded clones get a size class; other rows say once, few or many, or leave the size out.

d_call: .
clone_size: .
v_call: TRBV14
j_call: TRBJ1-6
cdr3_nt: TGTGCCAGCAGCCAAGCCCCCGGTTCACCCCTCCACTTT
cdr3_aa: CASSQAPGSPLHF

d_call: .
clone_size: .
v_call: TRBV2
j_call: TRBJ1-2
cdr3_nt: TGTGCCAGCAGTGAACGAGGGGCATACTATGGCTACACCTTC
cdr3_aa: CASSERGAYYGYTF

d_call: TRBD2
clone_size: .
v_call: TRBV4-1
j_call: TRBJ2-7
cdr3_nt: TGCGCCAGCAGCGCGAGCGGACTAGCGGGGTCCTACGAGCAGTACTTC
cdr3_aa: CASSASGLAGSYEQYF

d_call: .
clone_size: .
v_call: TRBV2
j_call: TRBJ2-5
cdr3_nt: TGTGCCAGCAGTGATCCGGGGGTTGGTCAAGAGACCCAGTACTTC
cdr3_aa: CASSDPGVGQETQYF

d_call: .
clone_size: .
v_call: TRBV5-1
j_call: TRBJ1-2
cdr3_nt: TGCGCCAGCAGCTTGGAACTCGGACAGACGCGAAACTATGGCTACACCTTC
cdr3_aa: CASSLELGQTRNYGYTF

d_call: .
clone_size: .
v_call: TRBV6-2/TRBV6-3
j_call: TRBJ1-1
cdr3_nt: TGTGCCAGCAGTTACTCAGGACGGATCACTGAAGCTTTCTTT
cdr3_aa: CASSYSGRITEAFF

d_call: TRBD2
clone_size: few
v_call: TRBV3-1/TRBV3-2
j_call: TRBJ2-3
cdr3_nt: TGTGCCAGCAGCCTGACTAGCGGGAGGGCCGGAACAGATACGCAGTATTTT
cdr3_aa: CASSLTSGRAGTDTQYF

d_call: TRBD2
clone_size: .
v_call: TRBV30
j_call: TRBJ2-3
cdr3_nt: TGTGCCTGGAGTGAAGCGGGGGGCACAGATACGCAGTATTTT
cdr3_aa: CAWSEAGGTDTQYF

d_call: .
clone_size: .
v_call: TRBV1
j_call: TRBJ1-5
cdr3_nt: TGCACCAGCAGCCAAGTCGCAACAGAACTCAATCAGCCCCAGCATTTT
cdr3_aa: CTSSQVATELNQPQHF

d_call: .
clone_size: .
v_call: TRBV7-2
j_call: TRBJ2-7
cdr3_nt: TGTGCCAGCAGCTTAGGCGGGCTACCCCTCGAGCAGTACTTC
cdr3_aa: CASSLGGLPLEQYF

d_call: .
clone_size: .
v_call: TRBV5-1
j_call: TRBJ2-2
cdr3_nt: TGCGCCAGCAGCTTGGATACTACACCGAACACCGGGGAGCTGTTTTTT
cdr3_aa: CASSLDTTPNTGELFF

d_call: .
clone_size: .
v_call: TRBV5-1
j_call: TRBJ2-7
cdr3_nt: TGCGCCAGCAGCTTGCCCGGGTCCTCCTACGAGCAGTACTTC
cdr3_aa: CASSLPGSSYEQYF

d_call: .
clone_size: .
v_call: TRBV28
j_call: TRBJ1-5
cdr3_nt: TGTGCCAGCAGTCCCCCGGACAGACTATATAGCAATCAGCCCCAGCATTTT
cdr3_aa: CASSPPDRLYSNQPQHF

d_call: .
clone_size: .
v_call: TRBV25-1
j_call: TRBJ2-1
cdr3_nt: TGTGCCAGCAGTGAATCGGGGGTACCGGATGAGCAGTTCTTC
cdr3_aa: CASSESGVPDEQFF

d_call: .
clone_size: .
v_call: TRBV7-8
j_call: TRBJ2-7
cdr3_nt: TGTGCCAGCAGCTCCCGTGAGGGGTTTAGGCAAAGCGAGCAGTACTTC
cdr3_aa: CASSSREGFRQSEQYF

d_call: .
clone_size: .
v_call: TRBV29-1
j_call: TRBJ1-5
cdr3_nt: TGCAGCGTTGGCGGGCAGAGCAATCAGCCCCAGCATTTT
cdr3_aa: CSVGGQSNQPQHF

d_call: .
clone_size: few
v_call: TRBV19
j_call: TRBJ1-6
cdr3_nt: TGTGCCAGTAGTATAGATGGCCCTCCCTTGACGAGGGGGAATTCACCCCTCCACTTT
cdr3_aa: CASSIDGPPLTRGNSPLHF

d_call: .
clone_size: .
v_call: TRBV7-2
j_call: TRBJ1-2
cdr3_nt: TGTGCCAGCAGCAAAGGACAGACGGGGTTAAACTATGGCTACACCTTC
cdr3_aa: CASSKGQTGLNYGYTF

d_call: .
clone_size: .
v_call: TRBV19
j_call: TRBJ1-2
cdr3_nt: TGTGCCAGTAGTAATTCCGGGGCGCGAGTCTATGGCTACACCTTC
cdr3_aa: CASSNSGARVYGYTF

d_call: .
clone_size: .
v_call: TRBV11-3
j_call: TRBJ1-1
cdr3_nt: TGTGCCAGCAGCTTAAACACGAACACTGAAGCTTTCTTT
cdr3_aa: CASSLNTNTEAFF

d_call: TRBD2
clone_size: .
v_call: TRBV14
j_call: TRBJ2-3
cdr3_nt: TGTGCCAGCAGCCAAGAATTCCTAGCGGGGGGGGAAGATACGCAGTATTTT
cdr3_aa: CASSQEFLAGGEDTQYF

d_call: TRBD1
clone_size: .
v_call: TRBV7-3
j_call: TRBJ1-2
cdr3_nt: TGTGCCAGCAGCTTAAGGGGACAGGGCCCCTATGGCTACACCTTC
cdr3_aa: CASSLRGQGPYGYTF

d_call: .
clone_size: .
v_call: TRBV10-3
j_call: TRBJ1-1
cdr3_nt: TGTGCCATCGGTCCAGGGATAGGGACGGACGGGAACACTGAAGCTTTCTTT
cdr3_aa: CAIGPGIGTDGNTEAFF

d_call: TRBD1
clone_size: .
v_call: TRBV3-1/TRBV3-2
j_call: TRBJ2-7
cdr3_nt: TGTGCCAGCAGCCAAGCCCTAGGTTGCGTCGTCGGGCGGTGGGGTAGGGGGCACGAGCAGTACTTC
cdr3_aa: CASSQALGCVVGRWGRGHEQYF

d_call: .
clone_size: .
v_call: TRBV10-3
j_call: TRBJ2-7
cdr3_nt: TGTGCCATCAGTGGCTCAGGGATCTACGAGCAGTACTTC
cdr3_aa: CAISGSGIYEQYF

d_call: TRBD1
clone_size: .
v_call: TRBV4-3
j_call: TRBJ1-1
cdr3_nt: TGCGCCAGCAGCCCCCGGGACAGGGGAAACACTGAAGCTTTCTTT
cdr3_aa: CASSPRDRGNTEAFF

d_call: .
clone_size: .
v_call: TRBV12-3/TRBV12-4
j_call: TRBJ2-7
cdr3_nt: TGTGCCAGCAGTTTAAACTACGAGCAGTACTTC
cdr3_aa: CASSLNYEQYF

d_call: .
clone_size: .
v_call: TRBV5-5
j_call: TRBJ1-3
cdr3_nt: TGTGCCAGCAGCTTGAGGGGTACGGGAAACACCATATATTTT
cdr3_aa: CASSLRGTGNTIYF

d_call: TRBD1
clone_size: .
v_call: TRBV5-1
j_call: TRBJ1-3
cdr3_nt: TGCGCCAGCAGCTCGACAGGGGGAGGAAACACCATATATTTT
cdr3_aa: CASSSTGGGNTIYF

d_call: TRBD1
clone_size: .
v_call: TRBV5-6
j_call: TRBJ1-6
cdr3_nt: TGTGCCAGCAGCTCGGGGACAGGCTCCTATAATTCACCCCTCCACTTT
cdr3_aa: CASSSGTGSYNSPLHF

d_call: TRBD2
clone_size: .
v_call: TRBV13
j_call: TRBJ2-1
cdr3_nt: TGTGCCAGCAGCTTCTCTACTAGCGGGAGTCAATTTAATGAGCAGTTCTTC
cdr3_aa: CASSFSTSGSQFNEQFF

d_call: .
clone_size: .
v_call: TRBV27
j_call: TRBJ1-6
cdr3_nt: TGTGCCAGCGGCTTAAATTCACCCCTCCACTTT
cdr3_aa: CASGLNSPLHF

d_call: TRBD1
clone_size: .
v_call: TRBV19
j_call: TRBJ2-7
cdr3_nt: TGTGCCAGTAGTACGGGACAGCTAGCCTACGAGCAGTACTTC
cdr3_aa: CASSTGQLAYEQYF

d_call: TRBD2
clone_size: .
v_call: TRBV10-3
j_call: TRBJ2-7
cdr3_nt: TGTGCCATCAGTGCCTATAGCGGGGGGGCCTACGAGCAGTACTTC
cdr3_aa: CAISAYSGGAYEQYF

d_call: .
clone_size: .
v_call: TRBV18
j_call: TRBJ1-2
cdr3_nt: TGTGCCAGCTCACCACGGGACGTAGCCTATGGCTACACCTTC
cdr3_aa: CASSPRDVAYGYTF

d_call: .
clone_size: .
v_call: TRBV9
j_call: TRBJ2-1
cdr3_nt: TGTGCCAGCAGCTTAGAAGGGACGGCGGATTATGAGCAGTTCTTC
cdr3_aa: CASSLEGTADYEQFF

d_call: .
clone_size: .
v_call: TRBV6-4
j_call: TRBJ1-2
cdr3_nt: TGTGCCAGCATCCAGGCCCCGTCGCCTCCTGGCTACACCTTC
cdr3_aa: CASIQAPSPPGYTF

d_call: .
clone_size: .
v_call: TRBV30
j_call: TRBJ1-1
cdr3_nt: TGTGCCTCGGAAACAGGGTCCAAGTTGGTCACTGAAGCTTTCTTT
cdr3_aa: CASETGSKLVTEAFF

d_call: TRBD2
clone_size: .
v_call: TRBV18
j_call: TRBJ2-3
cdr3_nt: TGTGCCAGCTCACCCGCCGGACTAGCGGGAAACAGGGGTCCCCCTACGCAGTATTTT
cdr3_aa: CASSPAGLAGNRGPPTQYF

d_call: TRBD2
clone_size: .
v_call: TRBV6-5
j_call: TRBJ2-5
cdr3_nt: TGTGCCAGCAGTTACGGCGGGAGGGCGGAGACCCAGTACTTC
cdr3_aa: CASSYGGRAETQYF

d_call: .
clone_size: .
v_call: TRBV5-6
j_call: TRBJ2-7
cdr3_nt: TGTGCCAGCAGCTTGGACGTGCGCCTCTACGAGCAGTACTTC
cdr3_aa: CASSLDVRLYEQYF

d_call: TRBD1
clone_size: .
v_call: TRBV4-3
j_call: TRBJ1-1
cdr3_nt: TGCGCCAGCAGCCAAAGACAGGGGCAAACTGAAGCTTTCTTT
cdr3_aa: CASSQRQGQTEAFF

d_call: .
clone_size: once
v_call: TRBV24-1
j_call: TRBJ2-5
cdr3_nt: TGTGCCACCAGTGACAGTTACCAAGAGACCCAGTACTTC
cdr3_aa: CATSDSYQETQYF

d_call: .
clone_size: .
v_call: TRBV6-6
j_call: TRBJ1-3
cdr3_nt: TGTGCCAGCAGTTTGGCGGGGGGGGCCGGAAACACCATATATTTT
cdr3_aa: CASSLAGGAGNTIYF

d_call: TRBD1
clone_size: .
v_call: TRBV18
j_call: TRBJ1-2
cdr3_nt: TGTGCCAGCTCGGCGGAGACAGGGGCGGTCTATGGCTACACCTTC
cdr3_aa: CASSAETGAVYGYTF

d_call: .
clone_size: .
v_call: TRBV15
j_call: TRBJ2-7
cdr3_nt: TGTGCCACCAGCCAAGCAGGGAGCTCCTACGAGCAGTACTTC
cdr3_aa: CATSQAGSSYEQYF